Below are 7 T cell receptor beta chains sequenced from a single sample in a study of vaccination and CD4 T cells after COVID-19. Their antigens are not known. The study sequenced cultured CD4+ T cell DNA using the Oncomine TCR Beta short-read assay. Using its own MiXCR run on the PCR reads, TCRdb lists one record per CDR3 protein. The profile shows over 10,000 distinct CDR3 sequences, around 59% of them singletons. Treatment given: approximately 9-day PBMC culture with coronavirus spike peptide pools or control peptides (ViraFEST assay). Material for sequencing was CD4+ T cells from blood, cultured in vitro. Receptors were obtained from a human donor who had recovered from COVID-19.

This chain uses TRBV4-1 with TRBJ2-7; D might be TRBD1 or TRBD2, each matching 5 bases. Per germline, CDR1 MGHRA and CDR2 YSYEKL. The CDR3 runs to 14 residues. The V end was cut by 6 bases, the J end by 1 base, with 13 bases between. As DNA, the CDR3 is TGCGCCAGCAGTCGCGAGGGGTTATCCTACGAGCAGTACTTC. Translating it yields CASSREGLSYEQYF.

The chain joins TRBV6-1 to TRBJ2-5, with D perhaps being TRBD1 or TRBD2 (5 bases each). V dropped 6 bases and J dropped 5 bases, with 13 bases sitting between them. The V gene's germline CDR1 is MNHNS and CDR2 SASEGT. The CDR3 has 13 amino acids. The CDR3 DNA reads as TGTGCCAGCAGGACGCAGGGAGAGGAGACCCAGTACTTC. This gives the protein CASRTQGEETQYF.

There are a few counts of this clonotype. The chain carries TRBV15 and TRBJ2-7, with a weak D call TRBD1 (5 bases). V lost 6 bases and J 5 bases, leaving 14 bases between the germline ends. The CDR3 consists of 13 residues. Germline assignment: CDR1 LNHNV and CDR2 YYDKDF (reference sequence). CDR3 loop: CATRGGRADEQYF. For the CDR3, the DNA is TGTGCCACCAGGGGCGGCAGGGCGGACGAGCAGTACTTC.

The gene calls are TRBV6-1 and TRBJ1-2; TRBD1 aligns across 11 bases. The germline V gene has CDR1 MNHNS and CDR2 SASEGT. The CDR3 is 17 amino acids. V dropped 6 bases and J dropped 7; count of bases not matched to a gene: 16. The CDR3 loop is CASRPGTGGSRLGGYTF. In DNA form, the CDR3 reads TGTGCCAGCAGGCCCGGGACAGGGGGTTCCAGGCTGGGTGGCTACACCTTC.

The CDR3 region is CSARDRATNHYEQYF. The CDR3 DNA reads as TGCAGTGCTAGAGACAGAGCGACCAACCACTACGAGCAGTACTTC. The rearrangement uses TRBV20-1 and TRBJ2-7; D is ambiguous. The length of the CDR3 is 15 residues. Germline lookup yields CDR1 DFQATT and CDR2 SNEGSKA (reference sequence). Trimming removed 0 bases from V and 3 bases from J, with 15 bases in between.

Sample share makes this clonotype large. The chain employs TRBV27 and TRBJ2-6; D remains unclear. Germline V lookup: CDR1 MNHEY, CDR2 SMNVEV (reference sequence). The CDR3 runs 15 residues. Trimming shortened V by 1 base and J by 0 bases, and 4 bases separated the two germline ends. CDR3 coding DNA: TGTGCCAGCAGTTTATTGTACTCTGGGGCCAACGTCCTGACTTTC. It translates to CASSLLYSGANVLTF. Full variable domain (remainder filled in from reference TRBV27 and TRBJ2-6): EAQVTQNPRYLITVTGKKLTVTCSQNMNHEYMSWYRQDPGLGLRQIYYSMNVEVTDKGDVPEGYKVSRKEKRNFPLILESPSPNQTSLYFCASSLLYSGANVLTFGAGSRLTVL.

The chain uses TRBV19 and TRBJ1-5; D ambiguous. V lost 7 bases and J 3 bases, leaving 16 bases between the germline ends. The CDR3 length is 15 residues. Germline V gene sequence: CDR1 LNHDA, CDR2 SQIVND (reference sequence). The CDR3 region is CASKALGSDNQPQHF. The DNA of the CDR3 is TGTGCCAGTAAAGCTCTGGGGAGTGACAATCAGCCCCAGCATTTT.